What follows describes a single TCR beta chain. Its cognate antigen is unknown. The investigators amplified TCR beta CDR3 regions from RNA transcripts. Initially, a first-round RT-PCR of the TCR CDR3 employed the HTBI primer set. TCRdb recomputed calls from the multiplex PCR reads with MiXCR, one row per CDR3 protein. This table has a few hundred thousand distinct CDR3 sequences, 46% appearing once. The data were obtained in a study of T cells in Graves' hyperthyroidism and ophthalmopathy. This CDR3 is 15 amino acids long. Germline V gene data show CDR1 as LNHNV and CDR2 as YYDKDF (reference sequence). V shed 1 base and J 3 bases; nucleotides not matched to a gene: 6. Overall study findings and caveats: A 13 V-J model separated ophthalmopathy from stable hyperthyroidism.

The clonotype was recovered from a woman in her late teens or twenties with Graves' hyperthyroidism. The chain uses TRBV15 and TRBJ2-7; TRBD1 agrees at 7 bases. The sequenced sample was peripheral blood or thyroid tissue (not recorded which). This CDR3 reads CATSRGTDRVYEQYF. CDR3 DNA: TGTGCCACCAGCAGAGGCACCGACAGGGTCTACGAGCAGTACTTC. The entire variable domain, with the rest obtained from reference TRBV15 and TRBJ2-7, is as follows: DAMVIQNPRYQVTQFGKPVTLSCSQTLNHNVMYWYQQKSSQAPKLLFHYYDKDFNNEADTPDNFQSRRPNTSFCFLDIRSPGLGDTAMYLCATSRGTDRVYEQYFGPGTRLTVT.